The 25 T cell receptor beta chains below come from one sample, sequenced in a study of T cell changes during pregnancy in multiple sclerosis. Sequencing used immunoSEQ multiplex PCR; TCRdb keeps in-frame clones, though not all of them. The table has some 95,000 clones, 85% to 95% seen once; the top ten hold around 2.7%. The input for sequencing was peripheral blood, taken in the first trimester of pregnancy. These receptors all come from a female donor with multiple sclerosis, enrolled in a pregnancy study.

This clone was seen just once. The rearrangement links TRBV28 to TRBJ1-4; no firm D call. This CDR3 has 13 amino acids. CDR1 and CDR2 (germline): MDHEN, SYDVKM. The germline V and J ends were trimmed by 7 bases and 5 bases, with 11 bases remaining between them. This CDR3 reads CASTRPGNEKLFF. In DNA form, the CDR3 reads TGTGCCAGCACCCGACCCGGGAATGAAAAACTGTTTTTT.

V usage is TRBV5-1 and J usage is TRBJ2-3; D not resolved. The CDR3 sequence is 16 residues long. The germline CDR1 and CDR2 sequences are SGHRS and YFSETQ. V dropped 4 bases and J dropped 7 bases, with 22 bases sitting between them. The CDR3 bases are TGCGCCAGCAGCGGCGACTCCTCTAGAAGGTATAATACGCAGTATTTT. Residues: CASSGDSSRRYNTQYF.

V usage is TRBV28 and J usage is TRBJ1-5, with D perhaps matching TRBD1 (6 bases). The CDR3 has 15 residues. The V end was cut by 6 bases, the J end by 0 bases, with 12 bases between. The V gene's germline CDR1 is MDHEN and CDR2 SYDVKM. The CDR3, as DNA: TGTGCCAGCAGCGAAGACAGGTATAGCAATCAGCCCCAGCATTTT. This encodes CASSEDRYSNQPQHF.

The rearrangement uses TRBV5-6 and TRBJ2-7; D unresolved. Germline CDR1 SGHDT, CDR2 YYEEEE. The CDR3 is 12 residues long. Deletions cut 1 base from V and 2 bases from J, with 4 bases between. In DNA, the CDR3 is TGTGCCAGCAGCTTGAACACCTACGAGCAGTACTTC. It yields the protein CASSLNTYEQYF.

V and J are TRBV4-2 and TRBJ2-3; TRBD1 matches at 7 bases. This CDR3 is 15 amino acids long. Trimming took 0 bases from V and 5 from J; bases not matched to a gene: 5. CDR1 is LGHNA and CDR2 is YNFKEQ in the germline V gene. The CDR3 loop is CASSQDKGAKDTQYF. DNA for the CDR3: TGTGCCAGCAGCCAAGATAAGGGGGCCAAAGATACGCAGTATTTT.

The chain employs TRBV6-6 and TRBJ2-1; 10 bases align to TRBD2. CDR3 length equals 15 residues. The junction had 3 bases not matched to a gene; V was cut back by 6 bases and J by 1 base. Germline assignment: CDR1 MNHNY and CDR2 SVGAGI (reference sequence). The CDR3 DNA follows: TGTGCCAGCAGGGGGACTAGCGCATCCTACAATGAGCAGTTCTTC. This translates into CASRGTSASYNEQFF.

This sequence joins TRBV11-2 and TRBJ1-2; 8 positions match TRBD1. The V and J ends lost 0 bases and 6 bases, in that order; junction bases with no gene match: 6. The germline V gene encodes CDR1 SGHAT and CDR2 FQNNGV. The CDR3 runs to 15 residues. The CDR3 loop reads CASSLDPGTGHGYTF. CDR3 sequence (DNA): TGTGCCAGCAGCTTAGATCCGGGGACAGGCCATGGCTACACCTTC. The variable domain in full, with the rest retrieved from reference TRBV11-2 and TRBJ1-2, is EAGVAQSPRYKIIEKRQSVAFWCNPISGHATLYWYQQILGQGPKLLIQFQNNGVVDDSQLPKDRFSAERLKGVDSTLKIQPAKLEDSAVYLCASSLDPGTGHGYTFGSGTRLTVV.

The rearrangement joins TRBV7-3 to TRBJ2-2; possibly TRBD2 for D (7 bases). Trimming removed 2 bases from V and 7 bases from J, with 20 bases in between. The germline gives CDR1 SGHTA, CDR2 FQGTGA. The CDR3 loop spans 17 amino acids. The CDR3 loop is CASSLGPRGRENGELFF. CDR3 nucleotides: TGTGCCAGCAGCTTAGGGCCTCGGGGGCGGGAGAACGGGGAGCTGTTTTTT.

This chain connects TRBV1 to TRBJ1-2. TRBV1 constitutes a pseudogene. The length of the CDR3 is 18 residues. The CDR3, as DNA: TGCACCAGCAGCCAAGAAATATTCCGGGGTACTCGAAACTATGGCTACACCTTC. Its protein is CTSSQEIFRGTRNYGYTF.

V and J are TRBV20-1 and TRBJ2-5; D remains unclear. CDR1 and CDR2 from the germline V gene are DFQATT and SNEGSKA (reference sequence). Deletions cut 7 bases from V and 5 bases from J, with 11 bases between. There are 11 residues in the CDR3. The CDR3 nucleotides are TGCAGTGGACTTGCTAAGGAGACCCAGTACTTC. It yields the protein CSGLAKETQYF.

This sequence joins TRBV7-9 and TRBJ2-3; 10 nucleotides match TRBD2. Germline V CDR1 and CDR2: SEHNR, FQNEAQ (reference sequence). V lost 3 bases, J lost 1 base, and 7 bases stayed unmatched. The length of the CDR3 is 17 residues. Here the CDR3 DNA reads TGTGCCAGCAGCTTTCAGTCCGGACTAGCGGGCACAGATACGCAGTATTTT. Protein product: CASSFQSGLAGTDTQYF.

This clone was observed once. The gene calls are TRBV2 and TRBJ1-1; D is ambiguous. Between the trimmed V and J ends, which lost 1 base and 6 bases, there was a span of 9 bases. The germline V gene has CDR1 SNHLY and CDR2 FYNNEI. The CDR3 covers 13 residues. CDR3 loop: CASSEGEEAEAFF. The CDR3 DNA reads TGTGCCAGCAGTGAAGGGGAGGAGGCTGAAGCTTTCTTT.

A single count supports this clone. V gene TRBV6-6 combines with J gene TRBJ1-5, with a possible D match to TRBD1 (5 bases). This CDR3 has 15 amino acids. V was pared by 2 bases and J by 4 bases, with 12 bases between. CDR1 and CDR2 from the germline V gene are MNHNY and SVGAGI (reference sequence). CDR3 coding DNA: TGTGCCAGCAGTTACCTGGGGCCTGATAATCAGCCCCAGCATTTT. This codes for CASSYLGPDNQPQHF.

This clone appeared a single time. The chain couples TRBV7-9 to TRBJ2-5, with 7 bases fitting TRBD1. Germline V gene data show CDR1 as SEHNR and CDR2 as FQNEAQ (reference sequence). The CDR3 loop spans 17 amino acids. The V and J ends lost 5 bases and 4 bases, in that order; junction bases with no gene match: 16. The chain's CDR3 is CASSTDRDPMLRETQYF. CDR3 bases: TGTGCCAGCAGCACCGACAGGGACCCCATGTTGCGAGAGACCCAGTACTTC.

The CDR3 sequence is CASSREAGGWGTNEQFF. The CDR3 nucleotides are TGTGCCAGCAGTCGAGAAGCGGGAGGATGGGGAACGAATGAGCAGTTCTTC. J is TRBJ2-1 and V is TRBV2; TRBD2 agrees at 9 bases. Germline V gene data show CDR1 as SNHLY and CDR2 as FYNNEI. The V segment lost 5 bases and the J segment 7 bases; nucleotides outside the gene matches: 15. This CDR3 region has 17 residues.

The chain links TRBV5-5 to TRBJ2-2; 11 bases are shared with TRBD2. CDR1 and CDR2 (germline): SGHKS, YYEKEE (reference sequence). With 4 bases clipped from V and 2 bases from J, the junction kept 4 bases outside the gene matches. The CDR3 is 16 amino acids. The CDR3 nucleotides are TGTGCCAGCAGCCATACTAGCGGGAGTAACACCGGGGAGCTGTTTTTT. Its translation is CASSHTSGSNTGELFF.

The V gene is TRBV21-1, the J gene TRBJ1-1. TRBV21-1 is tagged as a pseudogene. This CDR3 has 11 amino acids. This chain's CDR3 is CASLTYTEAFF. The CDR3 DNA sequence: TGTGCCAGCCTAACCTACACTGAAGCTTTCTTT.

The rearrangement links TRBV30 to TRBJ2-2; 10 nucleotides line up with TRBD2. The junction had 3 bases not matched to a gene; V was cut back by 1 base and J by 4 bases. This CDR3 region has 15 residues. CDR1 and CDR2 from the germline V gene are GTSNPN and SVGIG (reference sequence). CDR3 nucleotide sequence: TGTGCCTGGAGTGGACTAGCGGGTCGCACCGGGGAGCTGTTTTTT. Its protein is CAWSGLAGRTGELFF.

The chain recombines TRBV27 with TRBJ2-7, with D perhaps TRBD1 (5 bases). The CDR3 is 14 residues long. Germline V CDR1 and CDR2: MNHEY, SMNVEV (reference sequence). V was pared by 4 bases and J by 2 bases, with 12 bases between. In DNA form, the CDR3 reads TGTGCCAGCAGTTGGAGCAGGGTAGCCTACGAGCAGTACTTC. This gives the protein CASSWSRVAYEQYF.

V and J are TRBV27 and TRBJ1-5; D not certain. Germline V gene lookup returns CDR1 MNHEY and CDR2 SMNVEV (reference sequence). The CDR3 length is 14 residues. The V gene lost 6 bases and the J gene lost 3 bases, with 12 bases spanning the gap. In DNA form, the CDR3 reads TGTGCCAGCAGCTCGCACGGAGTCAATCAGCCCCAGCATTTT. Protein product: CASSSHGVNQPQHF.

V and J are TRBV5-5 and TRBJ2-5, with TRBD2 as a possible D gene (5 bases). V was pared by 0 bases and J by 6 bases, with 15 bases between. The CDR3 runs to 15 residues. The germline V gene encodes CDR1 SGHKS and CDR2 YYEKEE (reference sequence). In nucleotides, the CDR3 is TGTGCCAGCAGCTTGGTAGGAGGCAGTCATCAGACCCAGTACTTC. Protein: CASSLVGGSHQTQYF.

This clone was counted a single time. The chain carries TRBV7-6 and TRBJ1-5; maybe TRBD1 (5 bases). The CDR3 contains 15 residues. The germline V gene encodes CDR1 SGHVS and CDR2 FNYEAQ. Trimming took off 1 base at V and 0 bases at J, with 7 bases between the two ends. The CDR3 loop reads CASSLGGDSNQPQHF. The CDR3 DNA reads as TGTGCCAGCAGCTTAGGGGGCGATAGCAATCAGCCCCAGCATTTT.

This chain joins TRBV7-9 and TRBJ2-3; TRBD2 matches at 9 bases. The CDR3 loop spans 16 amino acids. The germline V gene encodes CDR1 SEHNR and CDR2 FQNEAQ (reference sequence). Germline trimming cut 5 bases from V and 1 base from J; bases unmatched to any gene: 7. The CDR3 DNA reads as TGTGCCAGCAGCCCCCCTAGCGGGACCCGCACAGATACGCAGTATTTT. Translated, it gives CASSPPSGTRTDTQYF.

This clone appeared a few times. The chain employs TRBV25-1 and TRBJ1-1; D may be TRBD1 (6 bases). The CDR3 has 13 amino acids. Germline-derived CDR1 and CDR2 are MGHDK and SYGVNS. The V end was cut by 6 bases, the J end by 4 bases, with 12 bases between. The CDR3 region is CASREGGITEAFF. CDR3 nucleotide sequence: TGTGCCAGCAGGGAAGGGGGGATCACTGAAGCTTTCTTT.

In DNA form, the CDR3 reads TGTGCCAGCAGGGATGGACAGGACCCTCGGGAGACCCAGTACTTC. Its protein product is CASRDGQDPRETQYF. This chain links TRBV25-1 with TRBJ2-5; 7 positions agree with TRBD1. The germline CDR1 and CDR2 sequences are MGHDK and SYGVNS. The CDR3 covers 15 residues. The V and J ends lost 6 bases and 5 bases, in that order; junction bases with no gene match: 12.